The rows below give T cell receptor beta chains drawn from one sample of a study of CD8+CD57+ T cells in acquired aplastic anemia. TCRdb recomputed calls from the reads with MiXCR, one row per CDR3 protein. The sample contains around 430,000 distinct CDR3 sequences, more than 25% of which appear only once. The source material was sorted CD4+, CD8+, or CD8+CD57+ T cells (not recorded which) from PBMCs. The receptors derive from a human donor with aplastic anemia. CDR3s include the opening cysteine and the closing phenylalanine or tryptophan.

v_gene,CDR3aa
TRBV4-3,CASSQDVTVGEQYF
TRBV20-1,CSASFGQQGPYEQYF
TRBV7-8,CASSGGTQETQYF
TRBV7-9,CASRPTSGGRGETQYF
TRBV20-1,CSARPGISYEQYF
TRBV4-1,CASSQTQGAPGQPQHF
TRBV2,CASGPPTPTGSYEQYF
TRBV7-2,CASSGRGVSYEQYF
TRBV19,CASSIVAGPDYEQYF
TRBV7-9,CASSSSVSTEAFF
TRBV7-3,CASTSLTGGQLFF
TRBV24-1,CATSTQGGEQFF
TRBV29-1,CSVQGGNYGYTF
TRBV9,CASSASGTSGYNEQFF
TRBV19,CASSIGRTQETQYF
TRBV20-1,CSAMGPNTEAFF
TRBV12-3/TRBV12-4,CASSLGQGPRETEAFF
TRBV3-1,CAGSQEGGPLHF
TRBV7-9,CASSSNRGLSYEQYF
TRBV29-1,CSVNWGRYEQYF
TRBV7-9,CASSLGSGKVGELFF
TRBV30,CAWARRGDQPQHF
TRBV5-1,CASSLGGQLLSYEQYF